This T cell receptor (beta chain) comes out of a study of OX40 agonist ivuxolimab in advanced cancers. Study-level background: Those enrolled were 70% to 85% male, with a mean age of roughly 60 years and ages from about 20 to 85. Whole-study findings and limits: Some nonresponders likewise displayed low normalized T-cell clonal expansion.

This CDR3 contains 14 residues. CDR1 is LGHNA and CDR2 is YNFKEQ in the germline V gene. The method was immunoSEQ multiplex PCR; TCRdb's version includes in-frame clones alone and lacks a portion of them. Of about 28,000 clones listed, approximately 80% are singletons. A note on this clone: Its antigen is not known.

V gene TRBV4-2 combines with J gene TRBJ2-5, with D possibly being TRBD1 (5 bases). Matching the DNA end better, TRBJ2-7 makes the J call doubtful. The material was CD4+ or CD8+ T cells sorted from blood, obtained in a trial of the OX40 agonist ivuxolimab. The receptor's source is an adult with an advanced solid tumor such as melanoma, head and neck, liver or kidney cancer. CDR3: CASSPAPQGYEQYF. For the CDR3, the DNA is TGTGCCAGCAGCCCGGCCCCCCAGGGTTACGAGCAGTACTTC.